The rows below give T cell receptor beta chains drawn from one sample of a study of T cells in Graves' hyperthyroidism and ophthalmopathy. TCRdb reanalysed the multiplex PCR reads using MiXCR and keeps one entry per CDR3 protein. The sample holds over 650,000 distinct CDR3 sequences, nearly 45% seen once. The sequencing sample was made of peripheral blood or thyroid tissue (not recorded which). These receptors were collected from an adult man with Graves' disease, either hyperthyroidism or ophthalmopathy (not recorded which). Each CDR3 is given with its conserved first and last residue. D genes are given only for firm matches. Where a row states a size, it is once, few, many or the class of an expanded clone; other rows omit it.

d_gene	v_gene	j_gene	abundance	CDR3aa	CDR3nt
TRBD2	TRBV13	TRBJ2-5	.	CASSLWLAGEKGTQYF	TGTGCCAGCAGCTTATGGCTAGCGGGAGAGAAGGGGACCCAGTACTTC
.	TRBV10-3	TRBJ2-5	few	CAISDGAGGQETQYF	TGTGCCATCAGTGACGGGGCAGGAGGCCAAGAGACCCAGTACTTC
.	TRBV5-1	TRBJ2-2	few	CASSSTGLLTGELFF	TGCGCCAGCAGCTCCACAGGGCTCCTCACCGGGGAGCTGTTTTTT
.	TRBV2	TRBJ1-5	.	CASSSEGAHNQPQHF	TGTGCCAGCAGTTCTGAGGGAGCTCACAATCAGCCCCAGCATTTT
.	TRBV2	TRBJ2-5	many	CASSSWETQYF	TGTGCCAGCAGCTCGTGGGAGACCCAGTACTTC
.	TRBV12-3/TRBV12-4	TRBJ1-1	few	CASSFRSALRRDTEAFF	TGTGCCAGCAGTTTTCGTTCGGCTCTCCGAAGGGACACTGAAGCTTTCTTT
.	TRBV2	TRBJ1-4	many	CASSERGFSTVGASF	TGTGCCAGCAGTGAAAGGGGGTTTTCGACCGTCGGAGCCTCATTT
TRBD1	TRBV7-9	TRBJ1-4	many	CASSRGQSGEKLFF	TGTGCCAGCAGCCGGGGACAGTCGGGTGAAAAACTGTTTTTT
TRBD2	TRBV11-2	TRBJ2-7	.	CASSQERGGLYEQYF	TGTGCCAGCAGCCAAGAGCGGGGGGGCCTCTACGAGCAGTACTTC
.	TRBV5-1	TRBJ1-2	.	CASSLAGRTEGGYTF	TGCGCCAGCAGCTTGGCCGGACGTACAGAAGGGGGCTACACCTTC
.	TRBV5-6	TRBJ2-7	.	CASSLGIGSGGEQYF	TGTGCCAGCAGCTTGGGGATCGGGTCAGGCGGGGAGCAGTACTTC
.	TRBV4-1	TRBJ1-5	few	CASSSHRSQPQHF	TGCGCCAGCAGCTCCCACCGCAGTCAGCCCCAGCATTTT
.	TRBV5-1	TRBJ2-7	.	CASSFGSGTIYEQYF	TGCGCCAGCAGCTTCGGTTCCGGGACAATATACGAGCAGTACTTC
TRBD2	TRBV6-6	TRBJ2-5	.	CASTMGLRETQYF	TGTGCCAGCACCATGGGACTAAGAGAGACCCAGTACTTC
TRBD1	TRBV13	TRBJ1-1	many	CATLGQENTEAFF	TGTGCCACCCTCGGACAGGAGAACACTGAAGCTTTCTTT
.	TRBV20-1	TRBJ1-3	.	CSARSRGHTIYF	TGCAGTGCTAGGAGTAGGGGACACACCATATATTTT
.	TRBV7-8	TRBJ1-2	.	CASSLDLGHYGYTF	TGTGCCAGCAGCTTAGATTTGGGACACTATGGCTACACCTTC
.	TRBV7-9	TRBJ1-4	few	CASSFATTNEKLFF	TGTGCCAGCAGCTTCGCAACAACTAATGAAAAACTGTTTTTT
.	TRBV10-3	TRBJ1-6	few	CAISANRVGSPLHF	TGTGCCATCAGTGCGAACAGGGTCGGTTCACCCCTCCACTTT
TRBD1	TRBV2	TRBJ1-5	once	CASGQGLNQPQHF	TGTGCCAGTGGACAGGGACTCAATCAGCCCCAGCATTTT
TRBD1	TRBV20-1	TRBJ1-2	.	CSARETGGGGYTF	TGCAGTGCTAGAGAAACAGGGGGCGGTGGCTACACCTTC